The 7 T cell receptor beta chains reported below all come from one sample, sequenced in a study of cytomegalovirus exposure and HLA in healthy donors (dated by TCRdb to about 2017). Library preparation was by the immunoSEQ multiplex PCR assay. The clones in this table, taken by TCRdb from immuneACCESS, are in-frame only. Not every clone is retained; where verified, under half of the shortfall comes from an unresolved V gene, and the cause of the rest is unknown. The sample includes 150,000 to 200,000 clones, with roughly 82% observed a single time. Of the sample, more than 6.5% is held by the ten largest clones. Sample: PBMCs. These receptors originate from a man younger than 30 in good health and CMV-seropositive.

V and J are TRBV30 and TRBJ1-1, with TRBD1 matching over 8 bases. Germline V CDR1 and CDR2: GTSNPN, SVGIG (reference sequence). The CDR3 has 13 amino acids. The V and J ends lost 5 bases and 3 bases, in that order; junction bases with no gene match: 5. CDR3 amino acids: CAWHRGRDTEAFF. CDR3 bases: TGTGCCTGGCACAGGGGGAGGGACACTGAAGCTTTCTTT.

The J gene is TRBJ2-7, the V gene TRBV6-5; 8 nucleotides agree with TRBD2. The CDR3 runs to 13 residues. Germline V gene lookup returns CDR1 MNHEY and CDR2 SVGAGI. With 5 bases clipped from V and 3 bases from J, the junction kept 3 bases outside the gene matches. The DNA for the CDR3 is TGTGCCAGCAGTCAAAGCGGGAGCTACGAGCAGTACTTC. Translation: CASSQSGSYEQYF.

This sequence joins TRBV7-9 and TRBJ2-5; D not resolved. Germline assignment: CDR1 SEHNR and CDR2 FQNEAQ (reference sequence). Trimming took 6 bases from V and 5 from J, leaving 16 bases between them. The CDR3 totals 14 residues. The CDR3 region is CASRTTLGSETQYF. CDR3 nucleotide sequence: TGTGCCAGCAGAACAACCCTAGGTAGCGAGACCCAGTACTTC.

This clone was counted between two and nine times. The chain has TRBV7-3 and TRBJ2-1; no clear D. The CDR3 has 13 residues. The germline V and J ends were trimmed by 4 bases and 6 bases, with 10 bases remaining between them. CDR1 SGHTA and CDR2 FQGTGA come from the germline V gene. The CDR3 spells CASSSLGGNEQFF. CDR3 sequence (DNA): TGTGCCAGCAGCTCCCTAGGCGGCAATGAGCAGTTCTTC.

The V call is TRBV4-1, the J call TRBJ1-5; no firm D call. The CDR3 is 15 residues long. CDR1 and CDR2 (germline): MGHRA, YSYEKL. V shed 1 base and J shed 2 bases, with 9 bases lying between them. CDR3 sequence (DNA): TGCGCCAGCAGCCAAGTCAGCGGGGGCAATCAGCCCCAGCATTTT. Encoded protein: CASSQVSGGNQPQHF.

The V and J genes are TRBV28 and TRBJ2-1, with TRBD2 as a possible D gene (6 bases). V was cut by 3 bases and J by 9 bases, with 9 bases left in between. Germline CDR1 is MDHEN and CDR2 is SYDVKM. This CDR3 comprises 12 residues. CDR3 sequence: CASSFRGAEQFF. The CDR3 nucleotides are TGTGCCAGCAGTTTCCGCGGGGCTGAGCAGTTCTTC.

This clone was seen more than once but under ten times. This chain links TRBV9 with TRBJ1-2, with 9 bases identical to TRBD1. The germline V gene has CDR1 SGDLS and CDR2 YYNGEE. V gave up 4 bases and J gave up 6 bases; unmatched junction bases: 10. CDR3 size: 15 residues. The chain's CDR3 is CASSPYSGQGNGYTF. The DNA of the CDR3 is TGTGCCAGCAGCCCGTATTCGGGACAGGGCAATGGCTACACCTTC.